This passage covers 27 T cell receptor beta chains from one sample sequenced in a study of OX40 agonist ivuxolimab in advanced cancers. The method was immunoSEQ multiplex PCR; TCRdb's version includes in-frame clones alone and lacks a portion of them. The table lists 63,000 or so clones, approximately 78% of them singletons, with 0.8% to 1.1% in the top ten. The specimen was CD4+ or CD8+ T cells sorted from blood, collected in a trial of the OX40 agonist ivuxolimab. The receptors shown here come from an adult with an advanced solid tumor such as melanoma, head and neck, liver or kidney cancer.

The rearrangement links TRBV4-1 to TRBJ2-3, with TRBD2 identical over 8 bases. Per germline, CDR1 MGHRA and CDR2 YSYEKL. The CDR3 has 16 residues. Trimming at V came to 1 base and at J to 7 bases, leaving 10 bases not matched to a gene. The CDR3 region has the DNA TGCGCCAGCAGCCAAGTGGGCGGGGGGAAAAAGAATACGCAGTATTTT. Protein: CASSQVGGGKKNTQYF.

The CDR3 DNA reads TGCGCCAGCAGCTTGGGCGGGGGGTATAACATTCAGTACTTC. Amino acid sequence: CASSLGGGYNIQYF. This chain links TRBV5-1 with TRBJ2-4; TRBD2 matches at 8 bases. J lost 7 bases, V lost 0 bases, and 3 bases had no gene match. Germline V gene sequence: CDR1 SGHRS, CDR2 YFSETQ. The CDR3 loop spans 14 amino acids.

Only a few counts were recorded for this clone. The CDR3 spells CASSQDIGGGNEAFF. CDR3 nucleotide sequence: TGCGCCAGCAGCCAAGATATCGGGGGTGGCAATGAAGCTTTCTTT. The chain has TRBV4-1 and TRBJ1-1; the D gene is possibly TRBD1 (5 bases). CDR3 length equals 15 residues. Germline V gene sequence: CDR1 MGHRA, CDR2 YSYEKL. V was cut by 0 bases and J by 7 bases, with 15 bases left in between.

The chain carries TRBV7-9 and TRBJ2-5; D remains ambiguous. V was pared by 1 base and J by 1 base, with 10 bases between. This CDR3 is built from 15 residues. Germline V gives CDR1 SEHNR, CDR2 FQNEAQ (reference sequence). In DNA form, the CDR3 reads TGTGCCAGCAGCTTAGATCAAGGCGGCCAAGAGACCCAGTACTTC. Protein: CASSLDQGGQETQYF.

The V gene is TRBV30, the J gene TRBJ2-5; D is unclear. Trimming cost V 1 base and J 6 bases, with 12 bases left between them. CDR1 GTSNPN and CDR2 SVGIG come from the germline V gene (reference sequence). The CDR3 has 13 residues. CDR3 loop: CAWSGASRQTQYF. As DNA, the CDR3 is TGTGCCTGGAGTGGGGCTTCCCGACAGACCCAGTACTTC.

The chain is built from TRBV10-2 and TRBJ1-2; 8 bases fit TRBD1. There are 14 residues in the CDR3. With V trimmed by 6 bases and J by 4 bases, 7 bases remained unmatched. Germline V gene data show CDR1 as WSHSY and CDR2 as SAAADI. The CDR3 is CASRSTGGSYGYTF. CDR3 sequence (DNA): TGCGCCAGCAGATCAACAGGGGGAAGCTATGGCTACACCTTC.

The chain combines TRBV14 with TRBJ2-5, with D possibly being TRBD2 (6 bases). The CDR3 is made up of 13 amino acids. Trimming removed 2 bases from V and 5 bases from J, with 9 bases in between. CDR1 and CDR2 (germline): SGHDN, FVKESK. The CDR3 protein is CASSQLASETQYF. As DNA, the CDR3 is TGTGCCAGCAGCCAACTAGCGTCTGAGACCCAGTACTTC. Using reference TRBV14 and TRBJ2-5 for the parts outside the CDR3, the full variable domain is EAGVTQFPSHSVIEKGQTVTLRCDPISGHDNLYWYRRVMGKEIKFLLHFVKESKQDESGMPNNRFLAERTGGTYSTLKVQPAELEDSGVYFCASSQLASETQYFGPGTRLLVL.

The V call is TRBV5-4, the J call TRBJ2-3; D perhaps matches TRBD2 (5 bases). Germline lookup yields CDR1 SGHNT and CDR2 YYREEE (reference sequence). CDR3 length: 14 residues. V lost 3 bases to trimming and J lost 1 base, with 9 bases between them. The CDR3 sequence is CASSSYSGTDTQYF. CDR3 DNA: TGTGCCAGCAGCTCATATAGCGGCACAGATACGCAGTATTTT.

V usage is TRBV4-3 and J usage is TRBJ1-5, with TRBD1 as a possible D gene (5 bases). The CDR3 is made up of 16 amino acids. Trimming removed 3 bases at V and 6 bases at J, with 18 bases between. Germline V lookup: CDR1 LGHNA, CDR2 YSLEER. The CDR3 is CASSQALRGRGQPQHF. As DNA, the CDR3 is TGCGCCAGCAGCCAGGCGCTTAGGGGTAGGGGTCAGCCCCAGCATTTT.

This sequence joins TRBV9 and TRBJ1-5; D gene unclear. The CDR3 extends over 14 amino acids. CDR1 and CDR2 from the germline V gene are SGDLS and YYNGEE. V was trimmed by 4 bases and J by 6 bases, leaving 14 bases between them. CDR3 in DNA: TGTGCCAGCAGCCAAGCCGGGGAAGGTCAGCCCCAGCATTTT. Its translation: CASSQAGEGQPQHF.

The genes are TRBV5-1 and TRBJ2-5, with D uncertain. CDR1 is SGHRS, CDR2 YFSETQ, per germline. Trimming removed 4 bases from V and 2 bases from J, with 12 bases in between. This CDR3 has 14 residues. The CDR3 sequence is CASSLEPGQETQYF. The CDR3 DNA reads as TGCGCCAGCAGCCTGGAGCCGGGTCAAGAGACCCAGTACTTC. Looking up the rest from reference TRBV5-1 and TRBJ2-5 gives the full variable domain: KAGVTQTPRYLIKTRGQQVTLSCSPISGHRSVSWYQQTPGQGLQFLFEYFSETQRNKGNFPGRFSGRQFSNSRSEMNVSTLELGDSALYLCASSLEPGQETQYFGPGTRLLVL.

The chain links TRBV2 to TRBJ1-3, with no clear D. CDR1 and CDR2 from the germline V gene are SNHLY and FYNNEI. V lost 5 bases and J 0 bases, leaving 11 bases between the germline ends. CDR3 size: 15 residues. CDR3 protein: CASSYWLPSGNTIYF. The CDR3 DNA reads as TGTGCCAGCAGTTACTGGCTCCCCTCTGGAAACACCATATATTTT.

V and J are TRBV11-3 and TRBJ2-1; TRBD2 matches at 11 bases. V shed 4 bases, J shed 7 bases, and the junction held 6 bases outside the gene matches. Germline CDR1 reads SGHNT; CDR2 reads YENEEA. The CDR3 is 15 amino acids. The CDR3 region has the DNA TGTGCCAGCAGCTCCCGACTAGCGGGATGGAATGAGCAGTTCTTC. Translated, it gives CASSSRLAGWNEQFF.

The V call is TRBV5-1, the J call TRBJ2-2; 12 bases match TRBD2. Per germline, CDR1 SGHRS and CDR2 YFSETQ. This CDR3 comprises 16 residues. The J segment lost 5 bases and the V segment lost 2 bases, leaving 4 bases of the junction unmatched. The chain's CDR3 is CASSFPSGGATGELFF. CDR3 sequence (DNA): TGCGCCAGCAGCTTCCCTAGCGGGGGGGCTACCGGGGAGCTGTTTTTT.

This chain connects TRBV5-1 to TRBJ2-3, with D possibly TRBD1 on 5 matching bases. This CDR3 has 14 residues. Per germline, CDR1 SGHRS and CDR2 YFSETQ. V lost 0 bases to trimming and J lost 5 bases, with 10 bases between them. This chain's CDR3 is CASSLGQGGDTQYF. Here the CDR3 DNA reads TGCGCCAGCAGCTTGGGCCAGGGTGGAGATACGCAGTATTTT.

The chain couples TRBV28 to TRBJ1-5; 7 nucleotides line up with TRBD1. CDR3 length: 17 amino acids. Germline assignment: CDR1 MDHEN and CDR2 SYDVKM. V trimming: 6 bases; J trimming: 6 bases; junction bases outside the gene matches: 17. In DNA, the CDR3 is TGTGCCAGCAGACCTGCCGGGACAGCTAGGGGCATTCAGCCCCAGCATTTT. Its protein is CASRPAGTARGIQPQHF. Combining the CDR3 with reference TRBV28 and TRBJ1-5 gives the whole variable domain DVKVTQSSRYLVKRTGEKVFLECVQDMDHENMFWYRQDPGLGLRLIYFSYDVKMKEKGDIPEGYSVSREKKERFSLILESASTNQTSMYLCASRPAGTARGIQPQHFGDGTRLSIL.

The rearrangement joins TRBV5-1 to TRBJ1-5; 12 bases agree with TRBD1. With 0 bases clipped from V and 4 bases from J, the junction kept 5 bases outside the gene matches. Germline V gene lookup returns CDR1 SGHRS and CDR2 YFSETQ. This CDR3 contains 17 residues. CDR3 in amino acids: CASSLGGTGGSNQPQHF. For the CDR3, the DNA is TGCGCCAGCAGCTTGGGCGGGACAGGGGGCTCGAATCAGCCCCAGCATTTT.

This clone came up once. The rearrangement joins TRBV6-6 to TRBJ2-3; TRBD2 might be the D (7 bases). V shed 7 bases and J shed 5 bases, with 19 bases lying between them. CDR3 length: 15 amino acids. Germline-derived CDR1 and CDR2 are MNHNY and SVGAGI (reference sequence). Here the CDR3 reads CASIDRGGAKDTQYF. CDR3 nucleotides: TGTGCCAGCATCGATAGGGGGGGGGCAAAAGATACGCAGTATTTT.

This chain joins TRBV7-8 and TRBJ2-2, with a tentative D call TRBD2 (6 bases). Germline V gene data show CDR1 as SGHVS and CDR2 as FQNEAQ. The CDR3 is 15 residues long. Trimming removed 5 bases from V and 2 bases from J, with 12 bases in between. CDR3 in amino acids: CASSTGGTNTGELFF. The CDR3 DNA follows: TGTGCCAGCAGCACCGGGGGTACAAACACCGGGGAGCTGTTTTTT.

The table lists this clone with many counts. The chain has TRBV7-9 and TRBJ1-2; D not resolved. The CDR3 is 12 residues long. V was clipped by 5 bases and J by 4 bases, with 8 bases between them. Germline V CDR1 and CDR2: SEHNR, FQNEAQ (reference sequence). The CDR3 region is CASSPPGYGYTF. For the CDR3, the DNA is TGTGCCAGCAGCCCCCCCGGCTATGGCTACACCTTC.

The chain is built from TRBV13 and TRBJ2-5; TRBD1 is a possible D gene (6 bases). Germline CDR1 reads PRHDT; CDR2 reads FYEKMQ (reference sequence). CDR3 length equals 17 residues. V was cut by 1 base and J by 3 bases, with 18 bases left in between. The DNA of the CDR3 is TGTGCCAGCAGCTTAGCTTGGCAGGGGTTTACCAAAGAGACCCAGTACTTC. Translating gives CASSLAWQGFTKETQYF. The whole variable domain, filled in from reference TRBV13 and TRBJ2-5, reads AAGVIQSPRHLIKEKRETATLKCYPIPRHDTVYWYQQGPGQDPQFLISFYEKMQSDKGSIPDRFSAQQFSDYHSELNMSSLELGDSALYFCASSLAWQGFTKETQYFGPGTRLLVL.

Only one count was recorded for this clone. The chain couples TRBV5-4 to TRBJ2-7, with a tentative D call TRBD1 (6 bases). V was trimmed by 7 bases and J by 6 bases, leaving 17 bases between them. Germline V CDR1 and CDR2: SGHNT, YYREEE (reference sequence). The CDR3 has 13 amino acids. Here the CDR3 DNA reads TGTGCCAGCTCTGGTCAGGGGATCGGCGAGCAGTACTTC. Translated: CASSGQGIGEQYF.

The genes are TRBV6-5 and TRBJ1-5; 8 bases line up with TRBD1. This CDR3 is 16 amino acids long. J was trimmed by 7 bases and V by 4 bases; bases with no gene match: 12. The germline V gene has CDR1 MNHEY and CDR2 SVGAGI. This CDR3 reads CASSSKPGQGGQPQHF. The CDR3 DNA follows: TGTGCCAGCAGTTCGAAGCCAGGACAGGGAGGGCAGCCCCAGCATTTT.

The V gene is TRBV5-1, the J gene TRBJ2-5, with 7 bases lining up with TRBD2. The CDR3 spans 12 residues. V shed 10 bases, J shed 0 bases, and the junction held 3 bases outside the gene matches. Germline lookup yields CDR1 SGHRS and CDR2 YFSETQ. CDR3 in amino acids: CAGRGDQETQYF. The CDR3, as DNA: TGCGCCGGACGGGGGGACCAAGAGACCCAGTACTTC.

The table lists this clone with a few counts. The chain links TRBV5-4 to TRBJ2-7; 9 nucleotides line up with TRBD1. Trimming took 4 bases from V and 1 from J; bases not matched to a gene: 9. The CDR3 spans 16 residues. CDR1 is SGHNT and CDR2 is YYREEE in the germline V gene (reference sequence). CDR3 DNA: TGTGCCAGCAGCCCGACCGGGACAGGGAGATCCTACGAGCAGTACTTC. Protein: CASSPTGTGRSYEQYF. Combining the CDR3 with reference TRBV5-4 and TRBJ2-7 gives the whole variable domain ETGVTQSPTHLIKTRGQQVTLRCSSQSGHNTVSWYQQALGQGPQFIFQYYREEENGRGNFPPRFSGLQFPNYSSELNVNALELDDSALYLCASSPTGTGRSYEQYFGPGTRLTVT.

This clone was detected a few times. The rearrangement uses TRBV6-1 and TRBJ2-3, with TRBD1 matching 7 bases. J was trimmed by 0 bases and V by 6 bases; bases with no gene match: 6. The CDR3 loop spans 15 amino acids. Germline V gene data show CDR1 as MNHNS and CDR2 as SASEGT. CDR3 region: CASSPGQTSTDTQYF. The CDR3 nucleotides are TGTGCCAGCAGCCCGGGACAGACTAGCACAGATACGCAGTATTTT.

This clone was found a few times. The chain carries TRBV10-1 and TRBJ2-3; no clear D gene. CDR3 length equals 13 residues. Per germline, CDR1 WNHNN and CDR2 SYGVQD (reference sequence). Trimming removed 5 bases from V and 3 bases from J, with 9 bases in between. In DNA form, the CDR3 reads TGCGCCAGCAGTATCACTACAACAGATACGCAGTATTTT. It specifies CASSITTTDTQYF.